The sequence of this T cell receptor beta chain was determined in a study of OX40 agonist ivuxolimab in advanced cancers. Study-level background: Intravenous ivuxolimab was administered to patients every 2 weeks at 0.01 to 10 mg/kg. The study, taken as a whole, reports: There were, on average, more expanded clones in CD8+ T cells than in CD4+. Dosing at 0.1 to 3.0 mg/kg was accompanied by clonal expansion of CD4+ and CD8+ blood T cells by week 6.

The CDR3 runs 16 residues. V gave up 1 base and J gave up 7 bases, with 17 bases separating them. The V gene's germline CDR1 is MDHEN and CDR2 SYDVKM. Autoimmune disease history or systemic immunosuppression excluded patients. Produced via immunoSEQ multiplex PCR; TCRdb's table is partial and in-frame only. The sample has some 9,000 clones, about 90% seen once. Note on this clone: Antigen unknown.

Sequences were derived from CD4+ or CD8+ T cells sorted from blood, sampled in a trial of the OX40 agonist ivuxolimab. The clonotype was recovered from an adult with an advanced solid tumor such as melanoma, head and neck, liver or kidney cancer. This rearrangement joins TRBV28 to TRBJ2-1, with D possibly TRBD2 on 6 matching bases. This CDR3 reads CASSLLGLASANEQFF. The CDR3 DNA reads as TGTGCCAGCAGTTTATTGGGGCTGGCTAGCGCTAATGAGCAGTTCTTC.